The sequence of this T cell receptor beta chain was determined in a study of blood T cell repertoires in COVID-19. Turning to the study itself: In each case, the material was cDNA or gDNA derived from T cells, B-cell-depleted T cells, or PBMCs.

The CDR3 covers 15 residues. Germline CDR1 reads MNHEY; CDR2 reads SVGAGI. The ends were cut back, 0 bases at V and 1 base at J, with 7 bases in the middle. It was during active infection that Seattle patients were enrolled and then longitudinally followed. In the original analysis: Quantification of nucleated cells was approximated via reference gene primer amplification. Some clones are missing from TCRdb's copy, which holds only in-frame ones; the method was immunoSEQ multiplex PCR. That table furnishes V, J and clone size, whereas the DNA furnished D and trimming. The sample contains 250,000 to 300,000 clones, 70% to 90% of which appear only once. A single count supports this clone.

The clonotype was recovered from a woman between 25 and 40 years old with COVID-19, enrolled during active disease. The sample consisted of peripheral blood. The V call is TRBV6-5, the J call TRBJ2-1; D is perhaps TRBD2 (5 bases). The CDR3 loop is CASSYSGDSYNEQFF. The CDR3 DNA follows: TGTGCCAGCAGTTACTCCGGGGATTCCTACAATGAGCAGTTCTTC.